This TCR beta chain came from a study of CD8 T cells in ankylosing spondylitis. The germline V gene encodes CDR1 SGHTA and CDR2 FQGTGA. CDR3 length: 13 residues. Trimming took 2 bases from V and 7 from J, leaving 11 bases between them. Study-level findings and limits: Blood of patients with ankylosing spondylitis appeared to be characterized by a TCR beta motif of several highly homologous variants. Reportedly, disease-linked clones are significantly enriched in ankylosing spondylitis patients' matched synovial fluid. Some of the motif variants had earlier been found in reactive arthritis patients' fluid and blood. Disease-linked clones bore a CD8+ phenotype, appearing relatively rarely in peripheral blood.

As the method for making TCR beta libraries, quantitative 5'-RACE with molecular barcodes was used. A single record per CDR3 protein comes from TCRdb applying MiXCR to the 5' RACE reads. The profile shows about 340,000 distinct CDR3 sequences, 6.5% to 10% of them singletons. On this clonotype: Antigen specificity is unknown.

The specimen sequenced was blood, either unsorted or a sorted T cell fraction (not recorded which). This clonotype was obtained from a male donor with ankylosing spondylitis. J is TRBJ1-1 and V is TRBV7-3; no definite D call. The CDR3 is CASSLWEGGEAFF. The CDR3 nucleotides read TGTGCCAGCAGCTTATGGGAGGGCGGTGAAGCTTTCTTT. Full variable domain (rest looked up from reference TRBV7-3 and TRBJ1-1): GAGVSQTPSNKVTEKGKYVELRCDPISGHTALYWYRQSLGQGPEFLIYFQGTGAADDSGLPNDRFFAVRPEGSVSTLKIQRTERGDSAVYLCASSLWEGGEAFFGQGTRLTVV.